This TCR beta chain derives from a study of blood T cell repertoires in COVID-19. Study as a whole: Both acute and convalescent COVID-19 samples were obtained from the United States, Italy and Spain. Sample material is recorded as cDNA or gDNA derived from T cells, B-cell-depleted T cells, or PBMCs.

The CDR3 covers 14 residues. V dropped 0 bases and J dropped 7 bases, with 9 bases sitting between them. The germline CDR1 and CDR2 sequences are MNHEY and SVGAGI. In the authors' methods: The authors estimated nucleated cell counts from reference gene primer amplification. TCRdb's copy holds only in-frame clones and misses some; the assay was immunoSEQ multiplex PCR. The DNA was the basis for D and trimming; V, J and clone size are from that table. The sample lists about 60,000 clones; roughly 88% were seen once. The source of this sequence is a man aged 50 or older with active COVID-19. The sample comprised peripheral blood. The rearrangement links TRBV6-5 to TRBJ2-2; tentatively, D is TRBD1 (6 bases). Here the CDR3 DNA reads TGTGCCAGCAGTTACTCAACAGGGAGCGGGGAGCTGTTTTTT. Translating it yields CASSYSTGSGELFF.